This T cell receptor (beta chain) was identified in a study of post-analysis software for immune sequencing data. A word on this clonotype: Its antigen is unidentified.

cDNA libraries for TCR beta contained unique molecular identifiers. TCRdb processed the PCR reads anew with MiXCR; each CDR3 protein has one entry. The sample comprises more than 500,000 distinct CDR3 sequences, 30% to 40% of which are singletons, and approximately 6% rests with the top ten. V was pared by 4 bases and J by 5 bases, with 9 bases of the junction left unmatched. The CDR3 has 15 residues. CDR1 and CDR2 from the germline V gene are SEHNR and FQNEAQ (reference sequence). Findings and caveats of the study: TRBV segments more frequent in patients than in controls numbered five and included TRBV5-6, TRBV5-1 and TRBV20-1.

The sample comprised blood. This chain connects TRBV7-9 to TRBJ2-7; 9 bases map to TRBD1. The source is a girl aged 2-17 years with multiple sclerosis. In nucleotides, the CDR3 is TGTGCCAGCAGCTCCCCCTCACAGGGGGCCAACGAGCAGTACTTC. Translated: CASSSPSQGANEQYF.